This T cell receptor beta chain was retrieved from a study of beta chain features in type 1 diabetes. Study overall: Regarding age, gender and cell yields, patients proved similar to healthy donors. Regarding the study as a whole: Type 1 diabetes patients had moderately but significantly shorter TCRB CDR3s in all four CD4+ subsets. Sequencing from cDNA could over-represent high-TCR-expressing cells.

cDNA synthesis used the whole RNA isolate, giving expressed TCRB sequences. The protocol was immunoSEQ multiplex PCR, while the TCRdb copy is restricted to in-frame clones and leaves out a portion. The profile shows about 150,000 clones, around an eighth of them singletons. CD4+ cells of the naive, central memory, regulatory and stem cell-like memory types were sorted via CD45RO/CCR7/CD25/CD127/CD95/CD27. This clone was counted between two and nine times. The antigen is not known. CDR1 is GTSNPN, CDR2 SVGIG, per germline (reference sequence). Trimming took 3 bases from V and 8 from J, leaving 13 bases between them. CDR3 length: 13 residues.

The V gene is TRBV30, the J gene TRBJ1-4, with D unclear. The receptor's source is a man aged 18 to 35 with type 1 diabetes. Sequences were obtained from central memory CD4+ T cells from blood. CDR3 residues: CAWSGGSGEKLFF. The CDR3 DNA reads TGTGCCTGGAGCGGAGGATCTGGGGAAAAACTGTTTTTT.